This T cell receptor beta chain was sequenced in a study of T cells in Graves' hyperthyroidism and ophthalmopathy. Overall study context: Prior to any treatment, at the point of initial diagnosis, peripheral blood was collected.

A roughly 10 ml volume of fresh peripheral blood provided the PBMCs. RNA transcripts gave rise to amplified TCR beta CDR3 regions. In the first-round RT-PCR of the TCR CDR3, the HTBI primer set was used. Each CDR3 protein gets one entry after TCRdb re-called the multiplex PCR reads with MiXCR. Here the sample spans 270,000 or so distinct CDR3 sequences, around 25% being singletons. This clonotype has ten or more counts. What was sequenced was blood. The source of this sequence is a man aged 40-49 years with Graves' hyperthyroidism that later progressed to Graves' ophthalmopathy.

CDR3 amino acids: CASSPQRVETQYF. The DNA of the CDR3 is TGTGCCAGCTCACCACAGCGTGTGGAGACCCAGTACTTC. The chain is built from TRBV18 and TRBJ2-5; D gene unclear. The CDR3 extends over 13 amino acids. CDR1 KGHSH and CDR2 LQKENI come from the germline V gene. Trimming removed 1 base at V and 5 bases at J, with 8 bases between.